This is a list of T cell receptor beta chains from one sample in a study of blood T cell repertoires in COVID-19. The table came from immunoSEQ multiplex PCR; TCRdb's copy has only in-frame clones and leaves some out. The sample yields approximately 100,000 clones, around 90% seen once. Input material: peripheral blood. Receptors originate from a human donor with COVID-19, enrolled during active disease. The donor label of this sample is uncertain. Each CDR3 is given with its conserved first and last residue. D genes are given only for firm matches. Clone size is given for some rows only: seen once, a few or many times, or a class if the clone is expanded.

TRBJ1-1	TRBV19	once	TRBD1	CASRLRGALTEAFF	TGTGCCAGTAGACTCAGGGGGGCCCTCACTGAAGCTTTCTTT
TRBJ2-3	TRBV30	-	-	CAWSLGGSTDTQYF	TGTGCCTGGAGTTTGGGGGGAAGCACAGATACGCAGTATTTT
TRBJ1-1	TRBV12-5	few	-	CASGSNVNTEAFF	TGTGCTAGTGGTTCTAACGTGAACACTGAAGCTTTCTTT
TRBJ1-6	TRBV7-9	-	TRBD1	CASSLEGQGGSPLHF	TGTGCCAGCAGCTTAGAAGGACAGGGAGGCTCACCCCTCCACTTT
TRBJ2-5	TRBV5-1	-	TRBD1	CASSLGQGIRETQYF	TGCGCCAGCAGCTTGGGACAGGGAATTCGAGAGACCCAGTACTTC
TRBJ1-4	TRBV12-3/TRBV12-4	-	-	CASSWGVSEKLFF	TGTGCCAGCAGCTGGGGGGTGAGTGAAAAACTGTTTTTT
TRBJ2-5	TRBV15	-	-	CATRMGLVEETQYF	TGTGCCACCAGAATGGGACTGGTGGAAGAGACCCAGTACTTC
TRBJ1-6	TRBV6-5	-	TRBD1	CASSYSKRGLPLHF	TGTGCCAGCAGTTACTCGAAGAGGGGGCTACCCCTCCACTTT
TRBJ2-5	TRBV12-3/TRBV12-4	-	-	CASSTGVETQYF	TGTGCCAGCAGTACAGGAGTAGAGACCCAGTACTTC
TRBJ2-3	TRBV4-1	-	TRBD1	CASSHGTGEDTQYF	TGCGCCAGCAGCCACGGGACAGGGGAGGATACGCAGTATTTT
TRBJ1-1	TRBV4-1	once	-	CASSHPRGRGAGEAFF	TGCGCCAGCAGCCACCCTCGGGGGAGGGGCGCGGGTGAAGCTTTCTTT
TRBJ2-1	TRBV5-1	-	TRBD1	CASSLVGTGDINEQFF	TGCGCCAGCAGCTTGGTAGGGACAGGGGATATCAATGAGCAGTTCTTC
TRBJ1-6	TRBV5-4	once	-	CASSLGRGAASPLHF	TGTGCCAGCAGCTTGGGACGGGGGGCGGCCTCACCCCTCCACTTT
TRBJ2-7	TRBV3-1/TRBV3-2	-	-	CASSQVLTGGEQYF	TGTGCCAGCAGCCAAGTCCTAACCGGGGGCGAGCAGTACTTC
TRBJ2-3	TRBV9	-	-	CASSSLNTDTQYF	TGTGCCAGCAGCAGCCTTAACACAGATACGCAGTATTTT
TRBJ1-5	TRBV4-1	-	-	CASSQDRNQPQHF	TGCGCCAGCAGCCAAGACAGGAATCAGCCCCAGCATTTT
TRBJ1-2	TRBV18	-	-	CASSLTGPYGYTF	TGTGCCAGCTCGCTGACAGGTCCCTATGGCTACACCTTC
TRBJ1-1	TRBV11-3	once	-	CASSLSSYTEAFF	TGTGCCAGCAGCTTATCCAGTTACACTGAAGCTTTCTTT
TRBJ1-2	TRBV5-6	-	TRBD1	CASSAGQGATTLGYTF	TGTGCCAGCAGCGCCGGACAGGGGGCGACAACCTTGGGCTACACCTTC
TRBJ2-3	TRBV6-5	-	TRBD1	CASTGQGTDTQYF	TGTGCCAGCACCGGACAGGGAACAGATACGCAGTATTTT
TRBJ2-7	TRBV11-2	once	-	CASSLGGGPYEQYF	TGTGCCAGCAGCCTAGGGGGGGGACCCTACGAGCAGTACTTC
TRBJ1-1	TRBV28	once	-	CASSPREESNTEAFF	TGTGCCAGCAGTCCCCGGGAAGAGTCGAACACTGAAGCTTTCTTT
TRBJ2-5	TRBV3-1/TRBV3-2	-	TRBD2	CASSQATSGGQETQYF	TGTGCCAGCAGCCAAGCAACTAGCGGGGGCCAAGAGACCCAGTACTTC
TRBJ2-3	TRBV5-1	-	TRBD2	CASSLAGGRADTQYF	TGCGCCAGCAGTTTAGCGGGGGGGAGAGCAGATACGCAGTATTTT
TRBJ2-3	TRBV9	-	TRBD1	CASSVDDRGADTQYF	TGTGCCAGCAGCGTAGACGACAGGGGGGCAGATACGCAGTATTTT
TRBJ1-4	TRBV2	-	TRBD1	CASRGTGSNEKLFF	TGTGCCAGCAGGGGGACAGGGTCTAATGAAAAACTGTTTTTT
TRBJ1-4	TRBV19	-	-	CASSFTVTDEKLFF	TGTGCCAGTAGTTTCACCGTAACGGATGAAAAACTGTTTTTT
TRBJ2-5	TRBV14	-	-	CASSWTAQETQYF	TGTGCCAGCTCTTGGACAGCCCAAGAGACCCAGTACTTC
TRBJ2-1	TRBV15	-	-	CATSRGGSSYNEQFF	TGTGCCACCAGCAGAGGAGGGAGCTCCTACAATGAGCAGTTCTTC
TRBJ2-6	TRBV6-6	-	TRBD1	CASIRGTGANVLTF	TGTGCCAGCATCAGGGGGACTGGGGCCAACGTCCTGACTTTC
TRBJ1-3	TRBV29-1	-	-	CSVRDSLSGNTIYF	TGCAGCGTGAGAGACAGCCTCTCTGGAAACACCATATATTTT
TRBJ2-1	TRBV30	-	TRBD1	CACTGTAVYNEQFF	TGTGCCTGCACCGGGACAGCAGTTTACAATGAGCAGTTCTTC
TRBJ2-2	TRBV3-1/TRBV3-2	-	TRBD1	CASSQRGGTGNTGELFF	TGTGCCAGCAGCCAACGGGGTGGGACAGGGAACACCGGGGAGCTGTTTTTT
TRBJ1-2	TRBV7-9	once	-	CASSPVFDGYTF	TGTGCCAGCAGCCCAGTCTTTGATGGCTACACCTTC
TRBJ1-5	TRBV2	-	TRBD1	CASSGQGTGPQHF	TGTGCCAGCAGTGGACAGGGGACGGGGCCCCAGCATTTT
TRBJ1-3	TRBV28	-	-	CASSGGGVMESGNTIYF	TGTGCCAGCAGTGGGGGGGGAGTGATGGAGTCTGGAAACACCATATATTTT
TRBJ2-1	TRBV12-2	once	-	CASRLDRLAGVPEQFF	TGTGCAAGTCGCTTAGACCGACTAGCGGGGGTCCCTGAGCAGTTCTTC
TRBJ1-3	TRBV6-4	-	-	CASSDLSDKYSGNTIYF	TGTGCCAGCAGTGACTTGTCGGACAAATACTCTGGAAACACCATATATTTT
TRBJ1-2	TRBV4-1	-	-	CASSQRQAPPGYTF	TGCGCCAGCAGCCAAAGACAGGCCCCTCCTGGCTACACCTTC
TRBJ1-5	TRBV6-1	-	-	CASSAGARTLNQPQHF	TGTGCCAGCAGTGCAGGGGCCAGAACGTTAAATCAGCCCCAGCATTTT
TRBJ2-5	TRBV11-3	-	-	CASSSGETQYF	TGTGCCAGCAGCTCGGGGGAGACCCAGTACTTC
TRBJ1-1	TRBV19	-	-	CASRRGRGNTEAFF	TGTGCCAGTAGGAGAGGCAGGGGGAACACTGAAGCTTTCTTT
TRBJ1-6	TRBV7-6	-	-	CASSLAIGSENSPLHF	TGTGCCAGCAGCTTAGCGATTGGGTCGGAGAATTCACCCCTCCACTTT
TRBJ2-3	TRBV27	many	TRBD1	CASSRGTGENTQYF	TGTGCCAGCAGTCGGGGGACAGGGGAGAATACGCAGTATTTT
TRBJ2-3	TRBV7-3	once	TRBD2	CASSLHGGTTRSGTQYF	TGTGCCAGCAGCTTACACGGAGGGACTACGCGAAGTGGTACGCAGTATTTT
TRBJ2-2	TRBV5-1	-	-	CASEGQPNTGELFF	TGCGCCAGCGAAGGACAGCCGAACACCGGGGAGCTGTTTTTT
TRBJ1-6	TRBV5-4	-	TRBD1	CASSPSTGSTSPLHF	TGTGCCAGCAGCCCCTCGACAGGGAGCACATCACCCCTCCACTTT
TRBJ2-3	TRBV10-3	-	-	CAISEGTDYTDTQYF	TGTGCCATCAGTGAAGGGACTGACTACACAGATACGCAGTATTTT
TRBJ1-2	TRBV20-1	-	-	CSASGIGYGYTF	TGCAGTGCTAGTGGCATCGGCTATGGCTACACCTTC
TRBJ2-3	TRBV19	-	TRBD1	CASSIRGTDLTDTQYF	TGTGCCAGTAGTATAAGAGGGACAGACCTCACAGATACGCAGTATTTT
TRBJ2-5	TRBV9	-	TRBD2	CASSPLAGGPTETQYF	TGTGCCAGCAGCCCCCTAGCGGGAGGGCCGACAGAGACCCAGTACTTC
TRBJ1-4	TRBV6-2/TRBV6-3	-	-	CASSYSFLRTEGKGEKLFF	TGTGCCAGCAGTTACTCCTTCCTTCGGACAGAAGGAAAAGGTGAAAAACTGTTTTTT
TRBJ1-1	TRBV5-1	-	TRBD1	CASSLETGVYWKAFF	TGCGCCAGCAGCTTGGAGACAGGGGTGTATTGGAAAGCTTTCTTT